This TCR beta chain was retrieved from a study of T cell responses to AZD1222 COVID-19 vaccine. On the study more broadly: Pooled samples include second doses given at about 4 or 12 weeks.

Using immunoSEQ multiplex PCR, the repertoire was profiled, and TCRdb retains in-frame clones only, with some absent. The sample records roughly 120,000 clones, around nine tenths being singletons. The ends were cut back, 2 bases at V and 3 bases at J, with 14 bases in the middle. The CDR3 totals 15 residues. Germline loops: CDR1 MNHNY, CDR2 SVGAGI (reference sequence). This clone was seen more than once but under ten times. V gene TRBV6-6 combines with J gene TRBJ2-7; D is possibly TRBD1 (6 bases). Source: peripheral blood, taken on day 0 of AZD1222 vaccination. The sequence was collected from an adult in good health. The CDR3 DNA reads TGTGCCAGCAGTTACAAGGGGACAAACGACTACGAGCAGTACTTC. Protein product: CASSYKGTNDYEQYF.